The 26 T cell receptor beta chains below come from one sample, sequenced in a study of blood T cell repertoires in COVID-19. Assay used: immunoSEQ multiplex PCR; TCRdb lists only in-frame clones, some missing. The table records some 290,000 clones, 90% of them present only once. Sequencing was carried out using PBMCs or T cells enriched from blood (not recorded which). The receptors originated from a woman younger than 45 who had been exposed to COVID-19.

The chain joins TRBV7-9 to TRBJ2-7, with D maybe TRBD1 (5 bases). V dropped 5 bases and J dropped 0 bases, with 17 bases sitting between them. CDR1 SEHNR and CDR2 FQNEAQ come from the germline V gene (reference sequence). CDR3 length: 16 amino acids. The CDR3 nucleotides are TGTGCCAGCAGCCCAACCACAACAGGCGCCTCCTACGAGCAGTACTTC. This gives the protein CASSPTTTGASYEQYF. The full variable domain, completed using reference TRBV7-9 and TRBJ2-7, is DTGVSQNPRHKITKRGQNVTFRCDPISEHNRLYWYRQTLGQGPEFLTYFQNEAQLEKSRLLSDRFSAERPKGSFSTLEIQRTEQGDSAMYLCASSPTTTGASYEQYFGPGTRLTVT.

The chain employs TRBV3-1 (or the pseudogene TRBV3-2) and TRBJ1-1; maybe TRBD1 (5 bases). Trimming stripped 1 base from V and 1 base from J, with 10 bases between. This CDR3 is 15 amino acids long. Germline V CDR1 and CDR2: LGHDT, YNNKEL (reference sequence). DNA for the CDR3: TGTGCCAGCAGCCAAGTATATAGGGGGAACACTGAAGCTTTCTTT. This translates into CASSQVYRGNTEAFF.

This chain joins TRBV6-2 or TRBV6-3 and TRBJ1-5, with 8 bases identical to TRBD1. V lost 4 bases and J lost 5; bases outside the gene matches: 10. From germline, CDR1 is MNHEY and CDR2 SVGEGT. CDR3 length: 16 residues. The CDR3 loop reads CASSWGIARGHQPQHF. For the CDR3, the DNA is TGTGCCAGCAGTTGGGGTATTGCCAGGGGGCATCAGCCCCAGCATTTT.

The chain combines TRBV5-6 with TRBJ1-5; 7 bases are shared with TRBD1. The V gene's germline CDR1 is SGHDT and CDR2 YYEEEE. This CDR3 has 17 residues. Losses at the gene ends were 4 bases for V and 8 bases for J; bases not matched to a gene: 18. The CDR3 DNA sequence: TGTGCCAGCAGCGAAATGACCGGGACAGAGAATCAAGAGCCCCAGCATTTT. Its translation: CASSEMTGTENQEPQHF.

The chain combines TRBV6-4 with TRBJ2-2; D unresolved. CDR3 length equals 14 residues. Trimming removed 8 bases from V and 3 bases from J, with 13 bases in between. Germline CDR1 reads MRHNA; CDR2 reads SNTAGT. The CDR3 DNA follows: TGTGCCAGCCGATGGGTTCGGGACACCGGGGAGCTGTTTTTT. As protein: CASRWVRDTGELFF.

The J gene is TRBJ2-7, the V gene TRBV2; the match to TRBD1 covers 8 bases. This CDR3 has 12 residues. V shed 6 bases and J 4 bases; nucleotides not matched to a gene: 2. CDR1 is SNHLY, CDR2 FYNNEI, per germline. CDR3 sequence (DNA): TGTGCCAGCAGGCAGGGGGCGTACGAGCAGTACTTC. It specifies CASRQGAYEQYF.

V and J are TRBV6-5 and TRBJ1-4; D is perhaps TRBD1 (6 bases). The CDR3 loop spans 14 amino acids. The germline gives CDR1 MNHEY, CDR2 SVGAGI. V gave up 7 bases and J gave up 0 bases, with 9 bases separating them. CDR3 protein: CASTQGATNEKLFF. The CDR3 DNA follows: TGTGCCAGCACACAGGGCGCAACTAATGAAAAACTGTTTTTT.

This chain joins TRBV4-2 and TRBJ2-3; D is possibly TRBD2 (5 bases). Per the germline V gene, CDR1 is LGHNA and CDR2 is YNFKEQ. V was pared by 4 bases and J by 0 bases, with 11 bases between. This CDR3 comprises 15 residues. CDR3 DNA sequence: TGTGCCAGCAGCCGTGGTGTAGCGAGCACAGATACGCAGTATTTT. This codes for CASSRGVASTDTQYF.

Concerning this clone: One end of the junction varies from germline; a read error may be responsible. The chain couples TRBV18 to TRBJ1-5; D unclear. The CDR3 loop spans 14 amino acids. The germline V gene has CDR1 KGHSH and CDR2 LQKENI. The CDR3: CASSLRGSDQPQHF. The DNA of the CDR3 is TGTGCCAGCTCATTACGGGGTAGCGATCAGCCCCAGCATTTT.

This clone was observed a handful of times. The rearrangement links TRBV19 to TRBJ1-4; tentative D call: TRBD1 (6 bases). CDR3 size: 15 residues. Germline-derived CDR1 and CDR2 are LNHDA and SQIVND (reference sequence). V lost 9 bases to trimming and J lost 0 bases, with 14 bases between them. CDR3: CASTGGAATNEKLFF. The CDR3, as DNA: TGTGCCAGCACTGGGGGGGCCGCAACTAATGAAAAACTGTTTTTT.

This chain's CDR3 is CASSLGLGTDTQYF. CDR3 nucleotide sequence: TGTGCCAGCAGCTTGGGGCTAGGCACAGATACGCAGTATTTT. This rearrangement joins TRBV5-6 to TRBJ2-3; D is uncertain. Germline CDR1 is SGHDT and CDR2 is YYEEEE. Trimming cost V 0 bases and J 1 base, with 6 bases left between them. The CDR3 is 14 residues long.

The gene calls are TRBV15 and TRBJ2-4; the D gene is possibly TRBD1 (6 bases). Per the germline V gene, CDR1 is LNHNV and CDR2 is YYDKDF (reference sequence). V was trimmed by 5 bases and J by 4 bases, leaving 15 bases between them. This CDR3 spans 15 amino acids. The CDR3, as DNA: TGTGCCACCAGCGACCGACAGGTTTTAAAAAACATTCAGTACTTC. It translates to CATSDRQVLKNIQYF.

V gene TRBV7-2 combines with J gene TRBJ1-2; TRBD1 agrees at 12 bases. CDR3 length: 15 amino acids. The V and J ends lost 2 bases and 7 bases, in that order; junction bases with no gene match: 5. Looked up from germline, CDR1 is SGHTA and CDR2 is FQGNSA. The CDR3 DNA is TGTGCCAGCAGCTTACGCGGGACAGGGGGCTCTGGCTACACCTTC. It codes for CASSLRGTGGSGYTF.

The chain is built from TRBV4-1 and TRBJ2-1, with TRBD2 matching 13 bases. Trimming at V came to 1 base and at J to 7 bases, leaving 7 bases not matched to a gene. Germline V gives CDR1 MGHRA, CDR2 YSYEKL. The CDR3 covers 17 residues. This CDR3 is CASSQGVPGLAGNEQFF. The CDR3 nucleotides are TGCGCCAGCAGCCAAGGAGTGCCGGGACTAGCGGGGAATGAGCAGTTCTTC.

This chain links TRBV27 with TRBJ2-6; 11 bases align to TRBD1. The ends lost 8 bases at V and 2 bases at J; junction bases unmatched: 8. This CDR3 is built from 17 residues. CDR1 and CDR2 (germline): MNHEY, SMNVEV (reference sequence). The CDR3 region is CASSRGTGGTGANVLTF. DNA for the CDR3: TGTGCCAGCTCCCGGGGGACAGGGGGGACTGGGGCCAACGTCCTGACTTTC.

V usage is TRBV10-3 and J usage is TRBJ2-3, with TRBD2 matching over 10 bases. Germline V gene lookup returns CDR1 ENHRY and CDR2 SYGVKD. V gave up 7 bases and J gave up 0 bases; unmatched junction bases: 10. The CDR3 is 17 amino acids. CDR3 loop: CAIKASGGGTSTDTQYF. In DNA, the CDR3 is TGTGCCATCAAGGCCAGCGGGGGGGGAACTAGCACAGATACGCAGTATTTT.

V is TRBV24-1 and J is TRBJ2-3; possibly TRBD2 for D (5 bases). Looked up from germline, CDR1 is KGHDR and CDR2 is SFDVKD. Trimming removed 2 bases from V and 2 bases from J, with 16 bases in between. The CDR3 contains 17 residues. CDR3: CATSDSTLDRYTDTQYF. As DNA, the CDR3 is TGTGCCACCAGTGATTCAACACTAGATCGTTACACAGATACGCAGTATTTT.

This chain joins TRBV2 and TRBJ2-7, with D maybe TRBD1 (6 bases). The germline gives CDR1 SNHLY, CDR2 FYNNEI. CDR3 length: 15 residues. Trimming left V 7 bases short and J 4 bases short, with 20 bases between. The CDR3 nucleotides are TGTGCCAGCAAAATTTACAGGGACACAAGTTACGAGCAGTACTTC. As protein: CASKIYRDTSYEQYF.

The V and J genes are TRBV20-1 and TRBJ1-2; D might be TRBD1 (6 bases). Germline V gene sequence: CDR1 DFQATT, CDR2 SNEGSKA (reference sequence). V lost 3 bases and J lost 1, with 21 bases in between. This CDR3 has 17 residues. CDR3 loop: CSASWEFPGHNNYGYTF. CDR3 in DNA: TGCAGTGCTAGTTGGGAATTTCCGGGACATAATAACTATGGCTACACCTTC.

The chain has TRBV5-5 and TRBJ1-2; 8 nucleotides align to TRBD1. This CDR3 contains 17 residues. Unmatched junction bases numbered 15, after V lost 0 bases and J lost 8 bases. Germline CDR1 SGHKS, CDR2 YYEKEE (reference sequence). The chain's CDR3 is CASSLVSGTGLKGGYTF. The CDR3 nucleotides are TGTGCCAGCAGCTTGGTTTCCGGGACAGGACTTAAGGGGGGCTACACCTTC.

The chain couples TRBV15 to TRBJ2-5, with D unclear. This CDR3 is built from 13 residues. With 1 base removed from V and 0 bases from J, the gap between germline ends came to 3 bases. Per the germline V gene, CDR1 is LNHNV and CDR2 is YYDKDF (reference sequence). The CDR3, as DNA: TGTGCCACCAGCAGAGGTAACCAAGAGACCCAGTACTTC. It yields the protein CATSRGNQETQYF. Combining the CDR3 with reference TRBV15 and TRBJ2-5 gives the whole variable domain DAMVIQNPRYQVTQFGKPVTLSCSQTLNHNVMYWYQQKSSQAPKLLFHYYDKDFNNEADTPDNFQSRRPNTSFCFLDIRSPGLGDTAMYLCATSRGNQETQYFGPGTRLLVL.

J is TRBJ1-2 and V is TRBV5-1; tentative D call: TRBD1 (6 bases). The V end lost 2 bases, the J end lost 1 base, and 24 bases lay between the germline ends. Germline V lookup: CDR1 SGHRS, CDR2 YFSETQ. The CDR3 length is 19 residues. DNA of the CDR3: TGCGCCAGCAGCTTCGAACCGTCGGACAGAGGACACTTTAACTATGGCTACACCTTC. This codes for CASSFEPSDRGHFNYGYTF.

The J gene is TRBJ1-6, the V gene TRBV9, with 8 bases fitting TRBD1. This CDR3 has 16 amino acids. Germline V gives CDR1 SGDLS, CDR2 YYNGEE. V was pared by 3 bases and J by 1 base, with 3 bases of the junction left unmatched. CDR3 DNA: TGTGCCAGCAGCGCGGACAGGGAGTCCTATAATTCACCCCTCCACTTT. Translated: CASSADRESYNSPLHF.

The gene calls are TRBV14 and TRBJ2-7, with 11 bases fitting TRBD1. Germline trimming cut 0 bases from V and 2 bases from J; bases unmatched to any gene: 3. The CDR3 consists of 16 residues. Per germline, CDR1 SGHDN and CDR2 FVKESK. CDR3 sequence reads: CASSQDRGQGAYEQYF. In DNA form, the CDR3 reads TGTGCCAGCAGCCAAGATCGGGGACAGGGGGCCTACGAGCAGTACTTC. Complete variable domain (other parts from reference TRBV14 and TRBJ2-7): EAGVTQFPSHSVIEKGQTVTLRCDPISGHDNLYWYRRVMGKEIKFLLHFVKESKQDESGMPNNRFLAERTGGTYSTLKVQPAELEDSGVYFCASSQDRGQGAYEQYFGPGTRLTVT.

The genes are TRBV7-6 and TRBJ1-1; weak D call: TRBD1 (5 bases). Germline CDR1 is SGHVS and CDR2 is FNYEAQ. This CDR3 comprises 16 residues. V lost 1 base and J lost 2, with 14 bases in between. The CDR3 reads CASSLGWAGENTEAFF. Written as DNA, the CDR3 is TGTGCCAGCAGCTTAGGGTGGGCGGGGGAAAACACTGAAGCTTTCTTT.

The chain links TRBV6-4 to TRBJ1-2; TRBD1 agrees at 11 bases. The CDR3 covers 16 residues. Unmatched junction bases numbered 11, after V lost 6 bases and J lost 5 bases. Germline V gene sequence: CDR1 MRHNA, CDR2 SNTAGT. CDR3 residues: CASRSGTGGYSYGYTF. CDR3 coding DNA: TGTGCCAGCAGATCCGGGACAGGGGGTTATTCGTATGGCTACACCTTC.